The 14 T cell receptor beta chains presented below share a single source sample, sequenced in a study of CD8+ T cells in alopecia areata. Treatment denoted: oral pan-JAK inhibitor, 5-10 mg twice daily. RNA extraction and reverse transcription yielded cDNA as sequencing template. TCRdb's table, derived via immunoSEQ multiplex PCR, lists solely in-frame clones and lacks some. The data show about 160,000 clones, with roughly 65% seen just once and 0.75% to 0.95% held by the top ten. The material sequenced was CD4+ T cells sorted from blood, taken at week 4, from a patient treated with tofacitinib. Receptors originate from a human donor with alopecia areata.

About this clone: A much larger clone lies a single base off, so this may be a read error. The chain carries TRBV7-9 and TRBJ1-2; TRBD1 agrees at 9 bases. J was trimmed by 6 bases and V by 7 bases; bases with no gene match: 3. The CDR3 has 12 amino acids. CDR1 is SEHNR and CDR2 is FQNEAQ in the germline V gene (reference sequence). In DNA form, the CDR3 reads TGTGCCAGCACCAGGACAGGGGATGGCTACACCTTC. It is translated as CASTRTGDGYTF.

The chain uses TRBV5-1 and TRBJ1-2, with unresolved D. The CDR3 loop spans 12 amino acids. V lost 0 bases, J lost 8 bases, and 8 bases lay in between. Germline V gives CDR1 SGHRS, CDR2 YFSETQ. The CDR3 bases are TGCGCCAGCAGCTTGGAATCCGGCGGCTACACCTTC. Amino acid sequence: CASSLESGGYTF.

The chain uses TRBV27 and TRBJ2-7, with TRBD1 identical over 12 bases. CDR3 size: 15 residues. Trimming removed 5 bases from V and 6 bases from J; junction bases left unmatched: 8. The V gene's germline CDR1 is MNHEY and CDR2 SMNVEV (reference sequence). The CDR3 nucleotides read TGTGCCAGCAGTAGCGGGACAGGGGGCGCGTCCGAGCAGTACTTC. Amino acid sequence: CASSSGTGGASEQYF.

V usage is TRBV29-1 and J usage is TRBJ2-5, with D perhaps given as TRBD1 or TRBD2 (5 bases each). This CDR3 has 14 amino acids. V lost 7 bases to trimming and J lost 1 base, with 16 bases between them. Germline-derived CDR1 and CDR2 are SQVTM and ANQGSEA. The CDR3 loop is CSGVVAGTQETQYF. The DNA of the CDR3 is TGCAGCGGCGTAGTTGCCGGGACCCAAGAGACCCAGTACTTC.

The chain joins TRBV20-1 to TRBJ2-1; D gene ambiguous. Between the trimmed V and J ends, which lost 3 bases and 6 bases, there was a span of 6 bases. The CDR3 consists of 11 residues. Per the germline V gene, CDR1 is DFQATT and CDR2 is SNEGSKA (reference sequence). Written as DNA, the CDR3 is TGCAGTGCTAGGAAGGGCAATGAGCAGTTCTTC. It yields the protein CSARKGNEQFF.

The chain is built from TRBV18 and TRBJ1-6; the D gene is possibly TRBD1 (6 bases). CDR3 length: 14 residues. V lost 3 bases and J 5 bases, leaving 8 bases between the germline ends. Germline values: CDR1 KGHSH, CDR2 LQKENI. Here the CDR3 DNA reads TGTGCCAGCTCACCGACAGGAAATAATTCACCCCTCCACTTT. Protein sequence: CASSPTGNNSPLHF.

This clone appeared a few times. The CDR3 region has the DNA TGTGCCAGCAGCGTACTCCCACAATCGAAAGAGACCCAGTACTTC. Protein product: CASSVLPQSKETQYF. The chain links TRBV9 to TRBJ2-5; no firm D call. From germline, CDR1 is SGDLS and CDR2 YYNGEE. This CDR3 is built from 15 residues. V was pared by 1 base and J by 3 bases, with 13 bases between.

The chain is built from TRBV6-1 and TRBJ2-1; TRBD2 might be the D (6 bases). Between the trimmed V and J ends, which lost 0 bases and 0 bases, there was a span of 6 bases. Per the germline V gene, CDR1 is MNHNS and CDR2 is SASEGT. There are 15 residues in the CDR3. The CDR3 sequence is CASSEASGSYNEQFF. The CDR3 nucleotides are TGTGCCAGCAGTGAAGCTAGCGGCTCCTACAATGAGCAGTTCTTC.

The gene calls are TRBV9 and TRBJ2-2; D is unclear. This CDR3 has 18 amino acids. Trimming took off 3 bases at V and 0 bases at J, with 18 bases between the two ends. CDR1 is SGDLS, CDR2 YYNGEE, per germline. In DNA, the CDR3 is TGTGCCAGCAGCGACAAAGTCTGGCAGCAGTCGAACACCGGGGAGCTGTTTTTT. Translation: CASSDKVWQQSNTGELFF.

The chain employs TRBV30 and TRBJ1-5, with D possibly being TRBD1 (6 bases). The CDR3 has 16 amino acids. Trimming took 2 bases from V and 4 from J, leaving 18 bases between them. The germline V gene encodes CDR1 GTSNPN and CDR2 SVGIG (reference sequence). CDR3 in DNA: TGTGCCTGGAGTTACGGACCGAGGGGGAGAAATCAGCCCCAGCATTTT. It yields the protein CAWSYGPRGRNQPQHF.

V usage is TRBV15 and J usage is TRBJ1-6; 9 bases are a match to TRBD1. Germline V CDR1 and CDR2: LNHNV, YYDKDF (reference sequence). The ends lost 5 bases at V and 10 bases at J; junction bases unmatched: 6. This CDR3 has 14 residues. The CDR3 sequence is CATSSRTGVSPLHF. Here the CDR3 DNA reads TGTGCCACCAGCTCCCGGACAGGGGTATCACCCCTCCACTTT.

CDR3 amino acids: CASSLHTPANYGYTF. The CDR3 nucleotides read TGTGCCAGCAGCCTACACACTCCAGCCAACTATGGCTACACCTTC. This sequence joins TRBV5-4 and TRBJ1-2; D unresolved. CDR3 length: 15 residues. The V end was cut by 4 bases, the J end by 2 bases, with 15 bases between. The germline V gene encodes CDR1 SGHNT and CDR2 YYREEE (reference sequence).

J is TRBJ1-1 and V is TRBV9; 7 positions match TRBD1. With 2 bases clipped from V and 6 bases from J, the junction kept 4 bases outside the gene matches. CDR3 length equals 13 residues. Germline V gives CDR1 SGDLS, CDR2 YYNGEE. CDR3 amino acids: CASSVIQGSEAFF. The CDR3 region has the DNA TGTGCCAGCAGCGTTATACAGGGGTCTGAAGCTTTCTTT.

The chain carries TRBV7-9 and TRBJ1-1; D might be TRBD1 (5 bases). CDR1 is SEHNR and CDR2 is FQNEAQ in the germline V gene (reference sequence). Trimming shortened V by 2 bases and J by 5 bases, and 12 bases separated the two germline ends. The CDR3 consists of 14 residues. CDR3 amino acids: CASSLSQGLTEAFF. CDR3 bases: TGTGCCAGCAGCTTATCCCAGGGATTAACTGAAGCTTTCTTT.